These T cell receptor beta chains were read from a single sample in a study of control samples from healthy donors and cancer patients. Assay used: immunoSEQ multiplex PCR; TCRdb lists only in-frame clones, some missing. The profile shows roughly 120,000 clones, roughly 89% of them singletons. The sequencing input was blood. The receptors derive from a man between 25 and 39 years old in good health. CDR3s include the opening cysteine and the closing phenylalanine or tryptophan. Fields, in order: D gene, V gene, J gene, clone size, CDR3 protein, CDR3 DNA. D genes are given only for firm matches. Not all rows give a size; the values are once, few, many and, for expanded clones, a class.

>-|TRBV5-1|TRBJ2-3|-
CASSSGGTDTQYF
TGCGCCAGCAGCTCCGGGGGTACAGATACGCAGTATTTT
>-|TRBV4-2|TRBJ2-1|-
CASSQALKDPQFF
TGTGCCAGCAGCCAAGCTTTAAAGGACCCGCAGTTCTTC
>-|TRBV15|TRBJ2-3|-
CATTGGINTDTQYF
TGTGCCACTACCGGGGGAATTAACACAGATACGCAGTATTTT
>-|TRBV10-2|TRBJ1-2|once
CASSEGLGGYGYTF
TGCGCCAGCAGTGAGGGCCTCGGGGGCTATGGCTACACCTTC
>-|TRBV6-5|TRBJ2-7|-
CASDLRGYEQYF
TGTGCCAGCGACCTGCGAGGCTACGAGCAGTACTTC
>-|TRBV2|TRBJ2-2|once
CASLKSNTNTGELFF
TGTGCCAGCCTAAAGAGCAATACGAACACCGGGGAGCTGTTTTTT
>-|TRBV9|TRBJ1-5|once
CASSVGGRGNQPQHF
TGTGCCAGCAGCGTAGGAGGGCGAGGCAATCAGCCCCAGCATTTT
>-|TRBV24-1|TRBJ2-1|-
CATSDPGYNEQFF
TGTGCCACCAGTGACCCGGGTTACAATGAGCAGTTCTTC
>-|TRBV5-4|TRBJ2-6|-
CASSLGNSRSGANVLTF
TGTGCCAGCAGCTTAGGAAACAGCCGCTCTGGGGCCAACGTCCTGACTTTC
>TRBD2|TRBV24-1|TRBJ2-1|-
CATSDSGGRYNEQFF
TGTGCCACCAGTGATTCGGGGGGGAGGTACAATGAGCAGTTCTTC
>TRBD2|TRBV5-4|TRBJ2-3|-
CASSLRTSGAVDTQYF
TGTGCCAGCAGCTTACGGACTAGCGGGGCGGTAGATACGCAGTATTTT
>TRBD1|TRBV11-3|TRBJ1-6|-
CASSFEGAPSPLHF
TGTGCCAGCAGCTTCGAGGGGGCGCCTTCACCCCTCCACTTT
>-|TRBV19|TRBJ1-3|-
CATCRIPSGNTIYF
TGTGCCACCTGCAGAATACCGTCTGGAAACACCATATATTTT
>-|TRBV19|TRBJ1-5|-
CASSIIQTVGSNQPQHF
TGTGCCAGTAGTATAATTCAAACAGTAGGGAGCAATCAGCCCCAGCATTTT
>-|TRBV5-4|TRBJ2-2|-
CASSLANRDGELFF
TGTGCCAGCAGCTTGGCTAACAGGGACGGGGAGCTGTTTTTT
>-|TRBV29-1|TRBJ1-1|-
CSVEDRGGEAFF
TGCAGCGTTGAAGATAGGGGAGGGGAAGCTTTCTTT
>-|TRBV24-1|TRBJ1-2|-
CATSDPEGQAGYTF
TGTGCCACCAGTGATCCCGAGGGGCAGGCGGGCTACACCTTC
>TRBD1|TRBV14|TRBJ1-1|-
CASSQLTGGGTEAFF
TGTGCCAGCAGCCAATTGACAGGGGGCGGCACTGAAGCTTTCTTT
>-|TRBV11-2|TRBJ1-1|-
CASSSANTEAFF
TGTGCCAGCAGCTCAGCAAACACTGAAGCTTTCTTT
>-|TRBV11-3|TRBJ1-6|-
CASSLAQNSPLHF
TGTGCCAGCAGCTTAGCACAGAATTCACCCCTCCACTTT
>-|TRBV19|TRBJ1-1|-
CASSIDSGLNTEAFF
TGTGCCAGTAGTATAGATTCAGGCTTGAACACTGAAGCTTTCTTT
>-|TRBV30|TRBJ1-2|-
CAASRGEDGYTF
TGTGCCGCAAGTCGGGGCGAGGATGGCTACACCTTC
>-|TRBV7-9|TRBJ2-7|-
CASSLGAGGIYEQYF
TGTGCCAGCAGCTTAGGGGCAGGGGGGATCTACGAGCAGTACTTC
>TRBD1|TRBV5-8|TRBJ1-2|-
CASSLAWTGGNYGYTF
TGTGCCAGCAGCTTGGCCTGGACAGGGGGCAACTATGGCTACACCTTC
>-|TRBV2|TRBJ1-4|-
CASREVMRGNEKLFF
TGTGCCAGCAGAGAGGTGATGAGGGGAAATGAAAAACTGTTTTTT
>-|TRBV5-1|TRBJ1-2|-
CASSLGGRYGYTF
TGCGCCAGCAGCTTGGGAGGTCGCTATGGCTACACCTTC
>-|TRBV29-1|TRBJ1-1|-
CSVERRADTEAFF
TGCAGCGTTGAACGACGGGCCGACACTGAAGCTTTCTTT
>-|TRBV5-1|TRBJ1-4|-
CASSSARPGPNEKLFF
TGCGCCAGCAGCTCCGCTCGACCGGGCCCTAATGAAAAACTGTTTTTT
>TRBD1|TRBV28|TRBJ1-6|once
CASTTTGGFYSYNSPLHF
TGTGCCAGCACCACAACAGGGGGCTTTTACTCCTATAATTCACCCCTCCACTTT
>-|TRBV7-2|TRBJ2-2|-
CASSFQGYRSTGELFF
TGTGCCAGCAGCTTCCAGGGGTACAGGAGCACCGGGGAGCTGTTTTTT
>TRBD1|TRBV11-3|TRBJ2-2|-
CASSLGTVNTGELFF
TGTGCCAGCAGCCTCGGGACAGTGAACACCGGGGAGCTGTTTTTT
>-|TRBV29-1|TRBJ1-2|-
CSVESYRAIKSYTF
TGCAGCGTTGAGAGTTATAGGGCCATTAAGAGCTACACCTTC
>-|TRBV27|TRBJ1-4|-
CASSYGDSFNEKLFF
TGTGCCAGCAGTTATGGTGACAGCTTCAATGAAAAACTGTTTTTT
>-|TRBV11-3|TRBJ2-5|-
CASKTGGETQYF
TGTGCCAGCAAAACAGGTGGAGAGACCCAGTACTTC
>-|TRBV29-1|TRBJ1-3|-
CSVEARLPRDTIYF
TGCAGCGTTGAAGCCCGCCTCCCGAGGGACACCATATATTTT
>-|TRBV29-1|TRBJ1-5|-
CSVVSGFNQPQHF
TGCAGCGTTGTATCAGGCTTCAATCAGCCCCAGCATTTT
>-|TRBV27|TRBJ1-4|-
CASSLSVGEKLFF
TGTGCCAGCAGTTTATCGGTTGGCGAAAAACTGTTTTTT
>-|TRBV7-7|TRBJ2-7|-
CASSLDWSYEQYF
TGTGCCAGCAGCTTAGACTGGTCCTACGAGCAGTACTTC
>TRBD1|TRBV5-1|TRBJ1-2|-
CASSLVGQGNGYTF
TGCGCCAGCAGCTTGGTGGGACAGGGAAATGGCTACACCTTC
>TRBD1|TRBV7-3|TRBJ1-1|-
CASSPQTGEEAFF
TGTGCCAGCAGCCCCCAGACAGGGGAAGAAGCTTTCTTT
>-|TRBV5-1|TRBJ1-1|-
CASSLGQANTEAFF
TGCGCCAGCAGCTTGGGACAGGCGAACACTGAAGCTTTCTTT
>TRBD1|TRBV11-2|TRBJ2-3|once
CASSPWTGGPDTQYF
TGTGCCAGCAGCCCTTGGACAGGGGGCCCAGATACGCAGTATTTT
>TRBD2|TRBV3-1/TRBV3-2|TRBJ2-4|-
CASSQGQRGGAGIQYF
TGTGCCAGCAGCCAAGGGCAGCGCGGGGGGGCAGGTATTCAGTACTTC
>-|TRBV28|TRBJ1-3|-
CASSGDPYGNTIYF
TGTGCCAGCAGTGGAGACCCGTATGGAAACACCATATATTTT
>-|TRBV10-3|TRBJ1-5|-
CAISAGLEGNQPQHF
TGTGCCATCAGTGCGGGACTCGAGGGCAATCAGCCCCAGCATTTT
>-|TRBV6-5|TRBJ1-2|-
CASSSGQPPIYGYTF
TGTGCCAGCAGCTCAGGACAGCCTCCCATCTATGGCTACACCTTC
>TRBD1|TRBV10-3|TRBJ1-2|-
CAISERDRRYGYTF
TGTGCCATCAGTGAACGGGACAGACGATATGGCTACACCTTC